These 31 T cell receptor beta chains originate from one sample sequenced in a study of control samples from healthy donors and cancer patients. TCRdb keeps only in-frame clones here, not all; method: immunoSEQ multiplex PCR. The table shows roughly 88,000 clones, with 91% occurring only once. Sequencing was carried out using blood. The receptors stem from a woman aged 30 to 39 in good health.

The CDR3 sequence: CASSLLATGGADGYTF. CDR3 DNA: TGTGCCAGCAGCTTGCTCGCGACAGGGGGCGCCGATGGCTACACCTTC. This chain connects TRBV5-4 to TRBJ1-2; TRBD1 agrees at 10 bases. The CDR3 contains 16 residues. Germline CDR1 is SGHNT and CDR2 is YYREEE (reference sequence). Losses at the gene ends were 1 base for V and 6 bases for J; bases not matched to a gene: 9.

The V gene is TRBV7-2, the J gene TRBJ1-1; D not resolved. Germline CDR1 reads SGHTA; CDR2 reads FQGNSA. Trimming left V 3 bases short and J 2 bases short, with 10 bases between. This CDR3 is built from 14 residues. Written as DNA, the CDR3 is TGTGCCAGCAGCTTTCGGACGGGAAACACTGAAGCTTTCTTT. Its protein is CASSFRTGNTEAFF.

This rearrangement joins TRBV28 to TRBJ1-6; D unresolved. The CDR3 consists of 16 residues. Germline V gene lookup returns CDR1 MDHEN and CDR2 SYDVKM. Between the trimmed V and J ends, which lost 6 bases and 5 bases, there was a span of 17 bases. The CDR3 nucleotides read TGTGCCAGCAGCTTAGGACTCGCAGATAATAATTCACCCCTCCACTTT. The encoded protein is CASSLGLADNNSPLHF.

The rearrangement uses TRBV7-9 and TRBJ2-7; D uncertain. V lost 6 bases and J 2 bases, leaving 8 bases between the germline ends. CDR3 length: 12 amino acids. Germline V gene lookup returns CDR1 SEHNR and CDR2 FQNEAQ (reference sequence). As DNA, the CDR3 is TGTGCCAGCAGACCAGATACCTACGAGCAGTACTTC. It codes for CASRPDTYEQYF.

The V call is TRBV5-1, the J call TRBJ1-2; perhaps TRBD1 as D (6 bases). The CDR3 covers 15 residues. The germline V gene encodes CDR1 SGHRS and CDR2 YFSETQ. V was shortened by 4 bases and J by 0 bases, with 13 bases between the two germline ends. The CDR3 nucleotides are TGCGCCAGCAGCACGACAGGCGCCACTAACTATGGCTACACCTTC. It codes for CASSTTGATNYGYTF.

J is TRBJ1-1 and V is TRBV5-1; D remains ambiguous. Germline V lookup: CDR1 SGHRS, CDR2 YFSETQ. The CDR3 extends over 13 amino acids. V lost 0 bases and J 1 base, leaving 4 bases between the germline ends. The CDR3 is CASSLGPNTEAFF. DNA of the CDR3: TGCGCCAGCAGCTTGGGCCCGAACACTGAAGCTTTCTTT. The full variable domain, completed using reference TRBV5-1 and TRBJ1-1, is KAGVTQTPRYLIKTRGQQVTLSCSPISGHRSVSWYQQTPGQGLQFLFEYFSETQRNKGNFPGRFSGRQFSNSRSEMNVSTLELGDSALYLCASSLGPNTEAFFGQGTRLTVV.

This clone was seen a single time. V and J are TRBV3-1 (or the pseudogene TRBV3-2) and TRBJ1-1; unclear D gene. Germline loops: CDR1 LGHDT, CDR2 YNNKEL (reference sequence). The CDR3 contains 15 residues. Trimming took 0 bases from V and 0 from J, leaving 8 bases between them. This CDR3 is CASSQDIGMNTEAFF. DNA of the CDR3: TGTGCCAGCAGCCAAGATATAGGGATGAACACTGAAGCTTTCTTT.

The rearrangement links TRBV3-1 (or the pseudogene TRBV3-2) to TRBJ2-3; 11 bases agree with TRBD2. J was trimmed by 5 bases and V by 0 bases; bases with no gene match: 10. This CDR3 has 18 amino acids. The germline gives CDR1 LGHDT, CDR2 YNNKEL (reference sequence). CDR3: CASSQEASSGGRRDTQYF. CDR3 nucleotides: TGTGCCAGCAGCCAAGAAGCGTCTAGCGGGGGGCGGAGAGATACGCAGTATTTT.

This clone was detected once. V usage is TRBV15 and J usage is TRBJ2-3; the D gene is possibly TRBD2 (6 bases). Germline V gene data show CDR1 as LNHNV and CDR2 as YYDKDF (reference sequence). The CDR3 has 14 residues. Trimming removed 8 bases at V and 0 bases at J, with 12 bases between. The CDR3 sequence: CATSEAGSTDTQYF. DNA for the CDR3: TGTGCCACCTCGGAGGCGGGGAGCACAGATACGCAGTATTTT.

This clone is a singleton in its sample. The CDR3 sequence: CAWSVSRGRTEAFF. CDR3 in DNA: TGTGCCTGGAGTGTATCCAGGGGCCGCACTGAAGCTTTCTTT. The chain uses TRBV30 and TRBJ1-1, with D possibly matching TRBD1 (6 bases). The germline CDR1 and CDR2 sequences are GTSNPN and SVGIG (reference sequence). The V gene lost 0 bases and the J gene lost 4 bases, with 12 bases spanning the gap. CDR3 length: 14 residues.

This clone was seen only once. This chain joins TRBV19 and TRBJ2-1; D unclear. The CDR3 contains 14 residues. The ends were cut back, 4 bases at V and 4 bases at J, with 11 bases in the middle. In germline, CDR1 is LNHDA, CDR2 SQIVND (reference sequence). CDR3: CASSKPDGYNEQFF. CDR3 coding DNA: TGTGCCAGTAGTAAGCCGGACGGTTACAATGAGCAGTTCTTC.

The gene calls are TRBV2 and TRBJ1-2; TRBD1 is a possible D gene (5 bases). Trimming pared 11 bases from V and 2 bases from J, leaving 15 bases between. Germline CDR1 reads SNHLY; CDR2 reads FYNNEI. This CDR3 spans 13 amino acids. CDR3 residues: CAVESGGNYGYTF. As DNA, the CDR3 is TGTGCCGTCGAGAGTGGGGGAAACTATGGCTACACCTTC.

This clone appeared a few times. This chain joins TRBV4-1 and TRBJ1-2, with 8 bases aligning to TRBD1. Per germline, CDR1 MGHRA and CDR2 YSYEKL. V was pared by 4 bases and J by 4 bases, with 8 bases of the junction left unmatched. The CDR3 spans 15 residues. The CDR3 sequence: CASSPDRVIPYGYTF. For the CDR3, the DNA is TGCGCCAGCAGCCCGGACAGGGTCATCCCCTATGGCTACACCTTC.

This sequence joins TRBV27 and TRBJ2-1, with 11 bases fitting TRBD2. CDR1 and CDR2 from the germline V gene are MNHEY and SMNVEV (reference sequence). The CDR3 spans 15 residues. V dropped 2 bases and J dropped 7; count of bases not matched to a gene: 4. The CDR3 DNA is TGTGCCAGCAGTTTAACTAGCGGGGGAATTAATGAGCAGTTCTTC. This translates into CASSLTSGGINEQFF.

The rearrangement links TRBV7-3 to TRBJ1-1, with D possibly TRBD1 on 5 matching bases. The V end lost 5 bases, the J end lost 1 base, and 14 bases lay between the germline ends. This CDR3 comprises 15 residues. The germline CDR1 and CDR2 sequences are SGHTA and FQGTGA. The chain's CDR3 is CASSPPQGGNTEAFF. The CDR3 DNA is TGTGCCAGCAGCCCCCCCCAGGGAGGGAACACTGAAGCTTTCTTT.

In this sample, this clone turned up once. The rearrangement joins TRBV5-5 to TRBJ1-5, with TRBD1 identical over 7 bases. The CDR3 contains 13 residues. Germline values: CDR1 SGHKS, CDR2 YYEKEE (reference sequence). Losses at the gene ends were 4 bases for V and 5 bases for J; bases not matched to a gene: 3. In DNA form, the CDR3 reads TGTGCCAGCAGCCACGACAGGGATCAGCCCCAGCATTTT. It translates to CASSHDRDQPQHF.

J is TRBJ1-5 and V is TRBV6-4, with D possibly matching TRBD1 (5 bases). Trimming left V 3 bases short and J 0 bases short, with 12 bases between. Germline lookup yields CDR1 MRHNA and CDR2 SNTAGT. The CDR3 length is 16 residues. CDR3 amino acids: CASSEQGPPSNQPQHF. CDR3 DNA: TGTGCCAGCAGTGAGCAGGGTCCCCCTAGCAATCAGCCCCAGCATTTT.

The chain uses TRBV9 and TRBJ2-3, with TRBD2 matching 10 bases. The CDR3 consists of 15 residues. The germline V gene has CDR1 SGDLS and CDR2 YYNGEE. The J segment lost 3 bases and the V segment lost 4 bases, leaving 5 bases of the junction unmatched. The CDR3: CASSPRTSGTDTQYF. The CDR3 bases are TGTGCCAGCAGCCCTCGGACTAGCGGAACAGATACGCAGTATTTT.

The rearrangement uses TRBV10-2 and TRBJ2-7; D ambiguous. Trimming cost V 3 bases and J 0 bases, with 12 bases left between them. The length of the CDR3 is 15 residues. Germline values: CDR1 WSHSY, CDR2 SAAADI. The CDR3 coding sequence is TGCGCCAGCAGTGACCGAGACTTTCTCTCCTACGAGCAGTACTTC. Its protein is CASSDRDFLSYEQYF.

This chain connects TRBV25-1 to TRBJ1-6; 7 bases fit TRBD1. Germline CDR1 and CDR2: MGHDK and SYGVNS. This CDR3 spans 13 amino acids. V lost 8 bases, J lost 11 bases, and 9 bases stayed unmatched. CDR3 region: CASLGQPSAPLHF. CDR3 sequence (DNA): TGTGCCAGCTTGGGACAGCCAAGCGCACCCCTCCACTTT.

V gene TRBV14 combines with J gene TRBJ2-1; TRBD2 is a possible D gene (6 bases). The germline V and J ends were trimmed by 1 base and 0 bases, with 10 bases remaining between them. CDR1 SGHDN and CDR2 FVKESK come from the germline V gene. The CDR3 has 16 amino acids. The CDR3 spells CASSQGAGSSYNEQFF. CDR3 coding DNA: TGTGCCAGCAGCCAAGGGGCGGGGAGCTCCTACAATGAGCAGTTCTTC.

This rearrangement joins TRBV6-5 to TRBJ2-5; 8 bases fit TRBD2. V lost 0 bases, J lost 3 bases, and 6 bases stayed unmatched. CDR1 MNHEY and CDR2 SVGAGI come from the germline V gene. This CDR3 spans 16 amino acids. Here the CDR3 reads CASSYSSGVLKETQYF. In DNA, the CDR3 is TGTGCCAGCAGTTACTCTAGCGGGGTGCTTAAAGAGACCCAGTACTTC.

The chain recombines TRBV12-3 or TRBV12-4 with TRBJ2-3; no clear D gene. Between the trimmed V and J ends, which lost 3 bases and 1 base, there was a span of 5 bases. This CDR3 region has 13 residues. The CDR3 sequence is CASSFRRTDTQYF. CDR3 coding DNA: TGTGCCAGCAGTTTCAGACGCACAGATACGCAGTATTTT.

The rearrangement uses TRBV6-5 and TRBJ2-1; TRBD1 agrees at 7 bases. CDR3 length: 15 residues. The junction had 5 bases not matched to a gene; V was cut back by 5 bases and J by 1 base. Germline values: CDR1 MNHEY, CDR2 SVGAGI. The CDR3 nucleotides are TGTGCCAGCAGTCTATCACAGGGGTCCTACAATGAGCAGTTCTTC. It encodes CASSLSQGSYNEQFF.

The chain employs TRBV28 and TRBJ1-3; D gene ambiguous. Germline V gives CDR1 MDHEN, CDR2 SYDVKM. Trimming left V 4 bases short and J 4 bases short, with 20 bases between. The CDR3 covers 17 residues. The CDR3 DNA is TGTGCCAGCAGTTCCGCAGGATTCCAAACCCCCGGAAACACCATATATTTT. As protein: CASSSAGFQTPGNTIYF.

This clone was seen only a few times. This sequence joins TRBV6-4 and TRBJ2-6; either TRBD1 or TRBD2 may fit D (5 bases each). CDR1 is MRHNA and CDR2 is SNTAGT in the germline V gene. There are 14 residues in the CDR3. V shed 3 bases and J shed 2 bases, with 5 bases lying between them. The CDR3 reads CASSEGAGANVLTF. As DNA, the CDR3 is TGTGCCAGCAGTGAGGGGGCTGGGGCCAACGTCCTGACTTTC.

The chain recombines TRBV5-4 with TRBJ1-2; no firm D call. Germline lookup yields CDR1 SGHNT and CDR2 YYREEE (reference sequence). CDR3 length: 14 amino acids. The V end lost 0 bases, the J end lost 0 bases, and 6 bases lay between the germline ends. In DNA, the CDR3 is TGTGCCAGCAGCTTGGGCCGTCCTAACTATGGCTACACCTTC. Translating it yields CASSLGRPNYGYTF.

The chain employs TRBV18 and TRBJ1-1; D unclear. Trimming stripped 6 bases from V and 5 bases from J, with 10 bases between. This CDR3 region has 12 residues. Germline loops: CDR1 KGHSH, CDR2 LQKENI. The CDR3 sequence is CASSEARTEAFF. As DNA, the CDR3 is TGTGCCAGCTCTGAGGCGAGAACTGAAGCTTTCTTT.

The chain joins TRBV6-5 to TRBJ1-2, with 7 bases lining up with TRBD1. The CDR3 is 15 residues long. CDR1 MNHEY and CDR2 SVGAGI come from the germline V gene. Losses at the gene ends were 0 bases for V and 6 bases for J; bases not matched to a gene: 7. The CDR3 region has the DNA TGTGCCAGCAGTTACTCCTCAGACAGGGTAGATGGCTACACCTTC. This encodes CASSYSSDRVDGYTF.

This sequence joins TRBV11-2 and TRBJ2-4, with a tentative D call TRBD2 (5 bases). The CDR3 has 14 residues. Germline V gives CDR1 SGHAT, CDR2 FQNNGV. Trimming took 6 bases from V and 0 from J, leaving 9 bases between them. CDR3 nucleotides: TGTGCCAGCAGAGATACTAGAGCCAAAAACATTCAGTACTTC. It translates to CASRDTRAKNIQYF.

The chain joins TRBV11-2 to TRBJ1-1; the D gene is possibly TRBD1 (5 bases). The CDR3 is 11 amino acids. Looked up from germline, CDR1 is SGHAT and CDR2 is FQNNGV. The V end was cut by 3 bases, the J end by 12 bases, with 11 bases between. The CDR3 region is CASSLGDSTFF. The CDR3 bases are TGTGCCAGCAGCTTGGGGGACTCCACTTTCTTT.